The clone carrying this TCR beta chain was picked up many times. Its target is not known. This specimen comes from a study of CD8+CD57+ T cells in acquired aplastic anemia. Genomic DNA, serving as template, underwent TCR beta VDJ and CDR3 profiling. TCRdb called the reads again in MiXCR, with one record for every CDR3 protein. Found here are hundreds of thousands of distinct CDR3 sequences, roughly a third of them singletons; the top ten hold under 0.95%. Germline lookup yields CDR1 SEHNR and CDR2 FQNEAQ (reference sequence). This CDR3 spans 15 amino acids. Trimming removed 0 bases at V and 2 bases at J, with 10 bases between. Selection for sequencing was limited to patients who had shown CD8+CD57+ cell expansion by flow cytometry. Severe acquired aplastic anemia was diagnosed in all patients. Study-wide results and caveats: The study identified more than 25 CD8+ CDR3 sequences shared by patients and controls.

The clonotype comes from a human donor with aplastic anemia. V is TRBV7-9 and J is TRBJ1-2; D remains ambiguous. What was sequenced was sorted CD4+, CD8+, or CD8+CD57+ T cells (not recorded which) from PBMCs. In nucleotides, the CDR3 is TGTGCCAGCAGCTTAGCGGCTGGGCAGAACTATGGCTACACCTTC. Protein product: CASSLAAGQNYGYTF.